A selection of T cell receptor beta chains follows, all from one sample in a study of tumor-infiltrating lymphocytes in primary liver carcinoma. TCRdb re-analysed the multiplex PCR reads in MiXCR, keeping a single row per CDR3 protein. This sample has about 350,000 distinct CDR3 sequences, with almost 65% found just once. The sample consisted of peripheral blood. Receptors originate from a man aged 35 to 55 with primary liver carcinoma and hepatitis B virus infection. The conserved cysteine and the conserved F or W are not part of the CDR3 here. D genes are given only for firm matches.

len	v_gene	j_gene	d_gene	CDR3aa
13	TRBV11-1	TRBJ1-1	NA	ASSLAADPNTEAF
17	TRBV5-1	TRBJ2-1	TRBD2	ASSSWTSGSTGSYNEQF
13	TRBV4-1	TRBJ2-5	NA	ASSQEGVAGETQY
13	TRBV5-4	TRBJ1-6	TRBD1	ASSLGDRYNSPLH
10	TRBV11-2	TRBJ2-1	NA	ASSLGVREQF
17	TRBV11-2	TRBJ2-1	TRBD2	ASTTQLAGAILSYDEQF
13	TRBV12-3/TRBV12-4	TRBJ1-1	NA	ASSHRRGSGTEAF
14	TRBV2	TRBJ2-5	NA	ASSEGAGWRQETQY
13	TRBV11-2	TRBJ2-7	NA	ASSSVAWASYEQY
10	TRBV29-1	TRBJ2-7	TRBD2	SVVAGVNEQY
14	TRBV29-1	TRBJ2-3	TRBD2	SVSPLSSGRANTQY
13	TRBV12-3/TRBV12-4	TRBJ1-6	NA	AGRKAGWDNSPLH
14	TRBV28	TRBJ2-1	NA	VSSLFETRAYNEQF
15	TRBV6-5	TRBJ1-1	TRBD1	ASSRIGGPLMNTEAF
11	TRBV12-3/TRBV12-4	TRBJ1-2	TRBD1	ASTVSGGGGYT
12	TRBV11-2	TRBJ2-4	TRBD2	AISSRLANNIQY
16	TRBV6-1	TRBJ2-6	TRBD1	ASSERGQGITGANVLT
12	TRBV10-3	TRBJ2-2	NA	AISESGTSGELF
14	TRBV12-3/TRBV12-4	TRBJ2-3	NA	ASSPQGRGNTDTQY
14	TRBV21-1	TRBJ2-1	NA	ASSNPGLAGANEQF
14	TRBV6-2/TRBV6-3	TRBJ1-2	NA	ASLHRTGMDNYGYT
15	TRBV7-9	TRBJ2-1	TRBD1	ASRLRSQGASYNEQF
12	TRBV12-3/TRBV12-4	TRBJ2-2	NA	ASSLGTPIGELF
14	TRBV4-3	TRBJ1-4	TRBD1	ASSQDWTGGYEKLF
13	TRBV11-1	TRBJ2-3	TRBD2	ASTLSGTIPDTQY
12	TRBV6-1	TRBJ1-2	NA	ASNDEGKFNGYT
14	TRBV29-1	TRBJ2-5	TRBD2	SVEDRLAGGQETRY
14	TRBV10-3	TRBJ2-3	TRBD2	ANSPGLAITTDTQY
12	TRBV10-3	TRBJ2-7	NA	AISENVRDYEQY
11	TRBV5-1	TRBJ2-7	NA	ASTMGGEREQY
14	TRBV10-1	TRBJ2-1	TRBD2	ASSESTAGGPNEQF
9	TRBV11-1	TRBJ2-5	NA	ACSLEETQY
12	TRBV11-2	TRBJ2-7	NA	ASSLTLDTYEQY
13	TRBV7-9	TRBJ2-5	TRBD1	VSSSTGTGEETQY
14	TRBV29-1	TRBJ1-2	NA	RVEGSARSRGEGCT
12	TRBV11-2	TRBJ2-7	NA	ASSPDHHGYKQY
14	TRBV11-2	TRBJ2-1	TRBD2	ASSRGGGGLHNEQF
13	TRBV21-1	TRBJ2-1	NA	ASLMLSGSYNEQF
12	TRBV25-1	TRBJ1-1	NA	ASAGLMGETEAF
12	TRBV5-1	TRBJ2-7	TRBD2	ASSLMAGGYKHY
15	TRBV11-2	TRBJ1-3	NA	ASSLVLPGATGNTIY
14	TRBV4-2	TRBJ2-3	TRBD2	TSSPGGGSSTDTQY